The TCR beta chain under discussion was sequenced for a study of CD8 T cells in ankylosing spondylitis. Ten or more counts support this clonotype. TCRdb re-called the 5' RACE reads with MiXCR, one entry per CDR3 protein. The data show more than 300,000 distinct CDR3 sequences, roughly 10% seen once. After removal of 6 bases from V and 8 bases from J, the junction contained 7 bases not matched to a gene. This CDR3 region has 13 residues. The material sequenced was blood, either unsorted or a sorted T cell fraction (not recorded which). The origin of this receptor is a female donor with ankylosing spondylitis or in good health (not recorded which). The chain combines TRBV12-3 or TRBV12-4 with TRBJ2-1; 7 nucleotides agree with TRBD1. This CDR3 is CASSGLTGDEQFF. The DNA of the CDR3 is TGTGCCAGCAGCGGCCTCACAGGGGATGAGCAGTTCTTC.